The T cell receptor beta chain described here comes from a study of blood T cell repertoires in COVID-19. Study-level background: Specimens from acute and convalescent COVID-19 originated in the United States, Italy and Spain. PBMCs, B-cell-depleted T cells, or T cells provided the cDNA or gDNA that made up the material.

Per the authors' pipeline: How many nucleated cells were present was estimated from reference gene primer amplification. Clones were read by immunoSEQ multiplex PCR, and TCRdb kept only the in-frame ones, dropping some. D and trimming were read from the DNA, whereas the V and J calls and clone size are those reported in that table. This sample carries some 170,000 clones, roughly four fifths of them seen once, and the ten largest clones take 9.5% to 11%. Trimming cost V 8 bases and J 6 bases, with 17 bases left between them. The CDR3 contains 14 residues. The germline CDR1 and CDR2 sequences are MDHEN and SYDVKM.

The TCR sequence derives from a man between 60 and 75 years old with active or convalescent COVID-19. Source material: peripheral blood. The chain employs TRBV28 and TRBJ1-5, with a weak D call TRBD1 (5 bases). For the CDR3, the DNA is TGTGCCAGCGTCGCGGCGGGGGAGGGTCAGCCCCAGCATTTT. Protein sequence: CASVAAGEGQPQHF.